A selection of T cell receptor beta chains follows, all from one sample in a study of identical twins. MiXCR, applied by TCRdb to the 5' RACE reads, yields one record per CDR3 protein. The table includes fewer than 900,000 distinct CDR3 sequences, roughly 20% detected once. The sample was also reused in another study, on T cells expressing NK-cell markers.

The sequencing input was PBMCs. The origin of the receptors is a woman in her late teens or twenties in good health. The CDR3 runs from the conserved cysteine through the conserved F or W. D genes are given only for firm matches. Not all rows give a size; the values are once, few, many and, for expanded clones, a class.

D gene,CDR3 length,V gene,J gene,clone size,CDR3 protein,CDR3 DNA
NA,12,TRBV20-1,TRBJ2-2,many,CSASREAGELFF,TGCAGTGCTAGTCGGGAAGCCGGGGAGCTGTTTTTT
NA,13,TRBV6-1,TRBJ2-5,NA,CASRVTILETQYF,TGTGCCAGCAGGGTCACCATCCTAGAGACCCAGTACTTC
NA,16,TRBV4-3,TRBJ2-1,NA,CASSQAFGISYNEQFF,TGCGCCAGCAGCCAGGCCTTTGGGATCTCCTACAATGAGCAGTTCTTC
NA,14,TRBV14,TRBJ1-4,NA,CASSQSWGDEKLFF,TGTGCCAGCAGCCAGTCATGGGGTGATGAAAAACTGTTTTTT
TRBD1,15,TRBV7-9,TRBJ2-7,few,CASWGPGTGGGEQYF,TGTGCCAGCTGGGGACCCGGGACAGGGGGCGGCGAGCAGTACTTC
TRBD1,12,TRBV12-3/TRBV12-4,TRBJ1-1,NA,CASSSLTGGAFF,TGTGCCAGCAGTTCTTTGACAGGGGGAGCTTTCTTT
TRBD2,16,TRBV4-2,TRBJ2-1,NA,CASSREVASGDNEQFF,TGTGCCAGCAGCCGAGAGGTGGCTAGCGGGGACAATGAGCAGTTCTTC
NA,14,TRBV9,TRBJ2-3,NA,CASSAQGFTDTQYF,TGTGCCAGCAGCGCGCAGGGATTCACAGATACGCAGTATTTT
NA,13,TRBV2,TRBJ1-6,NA,CASTGAPNSPLHF,TGTGCCAGCACGGGGGCCCCCAATTCACCCCTCCACTTT
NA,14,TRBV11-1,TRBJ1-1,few,CASSHDLGNTEAFF,TGTGCCAGCAGCCATGACCTGGGGAACACTGAAGCTTTCTTT
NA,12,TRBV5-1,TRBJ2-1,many,CASSVNSNEQFF,TGCGCCAGCAGCGTCAACTCCAATGAGCAGTTCTTC
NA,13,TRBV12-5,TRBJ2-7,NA,CASGTHGAYEQYF,TGTGCTAGTGGTACACACGGAGCCTACGAGCAGTACTTC
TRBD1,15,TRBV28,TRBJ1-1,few,CASSRTGQTHTEAFF,TGTGCCAGCAGCCGTACGGGACAGACACACACTGAAGCTTTCTTT
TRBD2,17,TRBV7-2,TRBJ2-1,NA,CASSPRFGTTGVIEQFF,TGTGCCAGCAGCCCCAGATTCGGGACTACCGGTGTAATTGAGCAGTTCTTC
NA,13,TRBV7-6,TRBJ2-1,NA,CASSSYNVDEQFF,TGTGCCAGCAGCTCCTATAATGTCGATGAGCAGTTCTTC
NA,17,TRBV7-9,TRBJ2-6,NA,CASSQNRRFSGANVLTF,TGTGCCAGCAGCCAGAACAGGAGGTTCTCTGGGGCCAACGTCCTGACTTTC
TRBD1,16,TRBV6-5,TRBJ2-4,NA,CASSLDRGGAKNIQYF,TGTGCCAGCAGTCTCGACAGGGGGGGAGCCAAAAACATTCAGTACTTC
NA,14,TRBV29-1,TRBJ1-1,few,CSVGRGRGDTEAFF,TGCAGCGTTGGAAGGGGCCGCGGGGACACTGAAGCTTTCTTT
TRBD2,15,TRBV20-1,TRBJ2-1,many,CSASESGDSYNEQFF,TGCAGTGCTAGTGAGAGCGGGGACTCCTACAATGAGCAGTTCTTC
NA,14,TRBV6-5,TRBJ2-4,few,CASSYSTGWSIQYF,TGTGCCAGCAGTTACTCGACCGGGTGGAGCATTCAGTACTTC
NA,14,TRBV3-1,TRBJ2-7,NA,CASSKLTDSYEQYF,TGTGCCAGCAGCAAATTGACAGACTCCTACGAGCAGTACTTC
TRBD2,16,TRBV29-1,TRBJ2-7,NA,CSAVPGLAGDSYEQYF,TGCAGCGCCGTCCCGGGACTAGCGGGGGACTCCTACGAGCAGTACTTC
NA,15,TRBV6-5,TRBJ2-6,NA,CASSFGGHGANVLTF,TGTGCCAGCAGTTTCGGGGGGCACGGGGCCAACGTCCTGACTTTC
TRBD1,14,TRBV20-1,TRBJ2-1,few,CSAPGTGDYNEQFF,TGCAGTGCTCCCGGGACAGGAGACTACAATGAGCAGTTCTTC
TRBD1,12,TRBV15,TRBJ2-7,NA,CATSRTGYEQYF,TGTGCCACCAGCAGGACAGGGTACGAGCAGTACTTC
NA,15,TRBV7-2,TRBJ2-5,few,CASSLRGRREETQYF,TGTGCCAGCAGCTTACGCGGTAGAAGAGAGGAGACCCAGTACTTC
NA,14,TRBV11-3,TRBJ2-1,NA,CASSPGVFYNEQFF,TGTGCCAGCAGCCCGGGGGTTTTCTACAATGAGCAGTTCTTC
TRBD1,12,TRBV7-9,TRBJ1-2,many,CASSSGQGLYIF,TGTGCCAGCAGCTCCGGACAGGGTCTCTACATCTTC
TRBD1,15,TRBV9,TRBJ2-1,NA,CASSASGTGGNEQFF,TGTGCCAGCAGCGCCTCCGGGACAGGGGGAAATGAGCAGTTCTTC
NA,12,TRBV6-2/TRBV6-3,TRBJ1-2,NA,CASSYHGGGYTF,TGTGCCAGCAGTTACCATGGGGGAGGCTACACCTTC
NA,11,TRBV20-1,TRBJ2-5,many,CSARDQETQYF,TGCAGTGCTAGAGATCAAGAGACCCAGTACTTC
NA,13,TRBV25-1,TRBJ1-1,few,CASIGSMNTEAFF,TGTGCCAGCATAGGGAGCATGAACACTGAAGCTTTCTTT
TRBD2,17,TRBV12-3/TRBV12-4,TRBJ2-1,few,CASSLGRGGTSYNEQFF,TGTGCCAGCAGTTTAGGGAGGGGAGGGACCTCCTACAATGAGCAGTTCTTC
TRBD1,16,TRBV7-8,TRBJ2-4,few,CASSSLRTGGPNIQYF,TGTGCCAGCAGCTCCCTCCGGACAGGGGGCCCAAACATTCAGTACTTC